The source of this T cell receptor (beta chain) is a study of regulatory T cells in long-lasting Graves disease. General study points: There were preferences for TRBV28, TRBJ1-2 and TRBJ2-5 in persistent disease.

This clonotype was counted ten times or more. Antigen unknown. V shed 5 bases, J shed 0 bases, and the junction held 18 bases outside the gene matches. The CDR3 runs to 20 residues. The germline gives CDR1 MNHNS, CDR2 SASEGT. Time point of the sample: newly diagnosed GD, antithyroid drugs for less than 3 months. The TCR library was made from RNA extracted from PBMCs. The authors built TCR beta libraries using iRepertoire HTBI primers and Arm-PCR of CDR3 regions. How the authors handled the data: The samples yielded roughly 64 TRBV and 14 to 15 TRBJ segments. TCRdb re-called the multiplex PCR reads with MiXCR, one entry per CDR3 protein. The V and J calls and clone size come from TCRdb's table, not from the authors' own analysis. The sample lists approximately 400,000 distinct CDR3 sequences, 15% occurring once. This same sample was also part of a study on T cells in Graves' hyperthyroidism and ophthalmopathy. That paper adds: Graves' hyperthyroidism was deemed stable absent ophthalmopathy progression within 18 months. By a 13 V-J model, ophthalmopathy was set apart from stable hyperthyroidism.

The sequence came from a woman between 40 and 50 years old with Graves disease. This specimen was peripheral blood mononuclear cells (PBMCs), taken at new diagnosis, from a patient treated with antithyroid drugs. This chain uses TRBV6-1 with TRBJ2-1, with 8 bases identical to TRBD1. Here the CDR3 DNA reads TGTGCCAGCAGTATGCTCCCTGGACAGGGATGGGAAAGCTCCTACAATGAGCAGTTCTTC. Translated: CASSMLPGQGWESSYNEQFF.